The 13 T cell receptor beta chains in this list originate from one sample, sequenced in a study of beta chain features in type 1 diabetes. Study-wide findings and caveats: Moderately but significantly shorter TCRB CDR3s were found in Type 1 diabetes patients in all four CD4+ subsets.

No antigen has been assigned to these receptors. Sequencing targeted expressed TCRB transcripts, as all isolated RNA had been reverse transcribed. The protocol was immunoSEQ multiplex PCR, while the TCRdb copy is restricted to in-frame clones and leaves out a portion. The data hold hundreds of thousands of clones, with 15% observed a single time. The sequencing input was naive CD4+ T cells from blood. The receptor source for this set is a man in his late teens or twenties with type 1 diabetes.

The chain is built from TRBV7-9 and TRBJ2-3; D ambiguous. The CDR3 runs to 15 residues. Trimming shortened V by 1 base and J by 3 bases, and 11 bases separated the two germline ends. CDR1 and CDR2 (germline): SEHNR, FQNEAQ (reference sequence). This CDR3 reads CASSLEGAETDTQYF. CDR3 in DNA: TGTGCCAGCAGCTTAGAAGGAGCAGAGACAGATACGCAGTATTTT.

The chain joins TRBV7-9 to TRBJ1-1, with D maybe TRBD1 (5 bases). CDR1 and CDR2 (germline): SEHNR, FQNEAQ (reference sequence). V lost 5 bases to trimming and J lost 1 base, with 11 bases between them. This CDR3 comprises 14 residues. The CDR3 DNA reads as TGTGCCAGCAGCATCTCGCAGGGGAACACTGAAGCTTTCTTT. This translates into CASSISQGNTEAFF. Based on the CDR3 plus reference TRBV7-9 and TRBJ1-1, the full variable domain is DTGVSQNPRHKITKRGQNVTFRCDPISEHNRLYWYRQTLGQGPEFLTYFQNEAQLEKSRLLSDRFSAERPKGSFSTLEIQRTEQGDSAMYLCASSISQGNTEAFFGQGTRLTVV.

The CDR3 loop reads CASSSPGQTEAFF. The CDR3 DNA reads TGTGCCAGCAGCTCTCCTGGACAAACTGAAGCTTTCTTT. The gene calls are TRBV6-5 and TRBJ1-1; a possible D gene is TRBD1 (5 bases). The CDR3 has 13 residues. With 6 bases removed from V and 5 bases from J, the gap between germline ends came to 13 bases. The germline gives CDR1 MNHEY, CDR2 SVGAGI.

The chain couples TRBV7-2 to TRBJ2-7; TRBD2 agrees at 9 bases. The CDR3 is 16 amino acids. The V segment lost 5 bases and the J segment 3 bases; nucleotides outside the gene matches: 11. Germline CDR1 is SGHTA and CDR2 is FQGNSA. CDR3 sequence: CASSRPGAGGRYEQYF. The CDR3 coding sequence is TGTGCCAGCAGCCGTCCGGGGGCGGGGGGGCGCTACGAGCAGTACTTC.

The CDR3: CASSPVSGGAYNEQFF. DNA of the CDR3: TGTGCCAGCAGTCCGGTTAGCGGGGGGGCCTACAATGAGCAGTTCTTC. The V gene is TRBV27, the J gene TRBJ2-1, with 11 bases identical to TRBD2. There are 16 residues in the CDR3. V dropped 5 bases and J dropped 2; count of bases not matched to a gene: 5. Germline assignment: CDR1 MNHEY and CDR2 SMNVEV (reference sequence).

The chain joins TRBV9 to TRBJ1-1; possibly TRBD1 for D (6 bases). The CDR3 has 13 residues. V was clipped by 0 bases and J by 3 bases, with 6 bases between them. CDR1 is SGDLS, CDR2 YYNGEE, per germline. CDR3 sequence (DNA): TGTGCCAGCAGCGTAGACAGGGACACTGAAGCTTTCTTT. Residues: CASSVDRDTEAFF.

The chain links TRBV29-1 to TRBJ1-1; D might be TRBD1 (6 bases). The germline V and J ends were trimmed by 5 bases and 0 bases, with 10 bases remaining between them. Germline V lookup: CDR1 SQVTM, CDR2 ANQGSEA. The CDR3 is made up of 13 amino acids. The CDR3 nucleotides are TGCAGCGTTTTCGACAGGATGAACACTGAAGCTTTCTTT. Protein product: CSVFDRMNTEAFF.

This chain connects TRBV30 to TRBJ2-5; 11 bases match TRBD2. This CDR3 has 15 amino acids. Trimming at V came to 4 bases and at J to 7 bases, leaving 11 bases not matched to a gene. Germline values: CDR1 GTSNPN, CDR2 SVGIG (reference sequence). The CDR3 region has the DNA TGTGCCTGGACCGGAGGGACTAGCGGCTCTCGGACCCAGTACTTC. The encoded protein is CAWTGGTSGSRTQYF.

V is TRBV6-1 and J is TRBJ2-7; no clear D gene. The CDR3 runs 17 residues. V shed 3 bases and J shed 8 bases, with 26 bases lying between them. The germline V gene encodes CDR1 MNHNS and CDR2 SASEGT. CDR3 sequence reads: CASSDGDGMAPSPQQYF. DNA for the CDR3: TGTGCCAGCAGTGATGGAGATGGAATGGCTCCCTCCCCGCAGCAGTACTTC.

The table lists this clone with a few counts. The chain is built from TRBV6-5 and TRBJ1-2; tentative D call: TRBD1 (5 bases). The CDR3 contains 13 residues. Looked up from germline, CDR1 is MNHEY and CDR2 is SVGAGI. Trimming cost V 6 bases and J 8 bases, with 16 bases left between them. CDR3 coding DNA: TGTGCCAGCAGGGATCAGGGAACTGTCGGCTACACCTTC. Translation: CASRDQGTVGYTF.

The CDR3 DNA reads TGTGCCAGTAACCAGGGAGGCTACGAGCAGTACTTC. This gives the protein CASNQGGYEQYF. V is TRBV28 and J is TRBJ2-7; TRBD2 is a possible D gene (6 bases). V gave up 9 bases and J gave up 3 bases, with 12 bases separating them. Germline assignment: CDR1 MDHEN and CDR2 SYDVKM. The CDR3 is 12 residues long.

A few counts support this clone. CDR3 sequence (DNA): TGTGCCAGCACCAAGGACAGGGCGTCTAATCAGCCCCAGCATTTT. It codes for CASTKDRASNQPQHF. The chain links TRBV5-6 to TRBJ1-5; 8 bases are a match to TRBD1. CDR3 length: 15 residues. Per germline, CDR1 SGHDT and CDR2 YYEEEE. V trimming: 6 bases; J trimming: 4 bases; junction bases outside the gene matches: 9.

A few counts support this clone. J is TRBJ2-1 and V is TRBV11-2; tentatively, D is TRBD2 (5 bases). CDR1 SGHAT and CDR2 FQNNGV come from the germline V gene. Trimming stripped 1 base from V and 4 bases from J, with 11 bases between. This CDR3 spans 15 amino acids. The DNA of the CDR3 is TGTGCCAGCAGCTTAGTAGGAGCGGCATACAATGAGCAGTTCTTC. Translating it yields CASSLVGAAYNEQFF.